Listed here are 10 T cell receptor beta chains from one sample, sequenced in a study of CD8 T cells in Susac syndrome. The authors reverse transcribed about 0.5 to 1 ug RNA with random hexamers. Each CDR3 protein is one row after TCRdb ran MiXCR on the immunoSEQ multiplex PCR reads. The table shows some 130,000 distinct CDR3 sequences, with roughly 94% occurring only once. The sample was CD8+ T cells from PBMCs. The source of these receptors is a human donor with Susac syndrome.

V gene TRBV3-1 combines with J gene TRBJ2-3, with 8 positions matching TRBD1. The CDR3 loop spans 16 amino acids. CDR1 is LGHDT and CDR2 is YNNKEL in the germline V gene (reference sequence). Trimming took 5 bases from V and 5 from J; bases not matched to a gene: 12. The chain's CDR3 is CASSSNAGGMRDTQYF. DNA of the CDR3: TGTGCCAGCAGCTCTAACGCAGGGGGCATGAGAGATACGCAGTATTTT.

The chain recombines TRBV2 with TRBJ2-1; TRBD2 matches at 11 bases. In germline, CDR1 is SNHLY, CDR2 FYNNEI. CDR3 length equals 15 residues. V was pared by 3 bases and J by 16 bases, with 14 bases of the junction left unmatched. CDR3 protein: CASSDGGLAATGRFF. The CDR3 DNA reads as TGTGCCAGCAGTGATGGGGGACTAGCGGCCACGGGGAGATTCTTC. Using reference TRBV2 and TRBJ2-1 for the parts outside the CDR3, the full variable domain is EPEVTQTPSHQVTQMGQEVILRCVPISNHLYFYWYRQILGQKVEFLVSFYNNEISEKSEIFDDQFSVERPDGSNFTLKIRSTKLEDSAMYFCASSDGGLAATGRFFGPGTRLTVL.

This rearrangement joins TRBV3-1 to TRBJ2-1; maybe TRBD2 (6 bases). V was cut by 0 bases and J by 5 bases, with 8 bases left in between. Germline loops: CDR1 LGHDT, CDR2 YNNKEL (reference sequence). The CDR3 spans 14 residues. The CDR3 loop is CASSQDWEDNEQFF. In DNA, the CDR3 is TGTGCCAGCAGCCAAGATTGGGAGGACAATGAGCAGTTCTTC.

The CDR3 loop reads CASSLVLNSYEQYF. CDR3 coding DNA: TGTGCCAGCAGTTTGGTACTAAACAGCTACGAGCAGTACTTC. The chain has TRBV6-6 and TRBJ2-7; no clear D gene. This CDR3 has 14 residues. The V gene's germline CDR1 is MNHNY and CDR2 SVGAGI (reference sequence). V was clipped by 4 bases and J by 3 bases, with 13 bases between them.

CDR3 in DNA: TGTGCCAGCAGTTTCCGGGACAGGGGAGGCTCTCAGCCCCAGCATTTT. Translation gives CASSFRDRGGSQPQHF. J is TRBJ1-5 and V is TRBV28, with 10 bases identical to TRBD1. CDR3 length: 16 residues. Looked up from germline, CDR1 is MDHEN and CDR2 is SYDVKM. The trim removed 3 bases at V and 6 bases at J, leaving 8 bases unmatched.

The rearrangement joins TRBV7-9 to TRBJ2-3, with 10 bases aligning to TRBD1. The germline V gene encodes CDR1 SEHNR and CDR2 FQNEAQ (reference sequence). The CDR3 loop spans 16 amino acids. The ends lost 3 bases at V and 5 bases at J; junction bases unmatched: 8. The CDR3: CASSFGDRGPQDTQYF. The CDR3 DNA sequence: TGTGCCAGCAGCTTCGGGGACAGGGGACCCCAAGATACGCAGTATTTT.

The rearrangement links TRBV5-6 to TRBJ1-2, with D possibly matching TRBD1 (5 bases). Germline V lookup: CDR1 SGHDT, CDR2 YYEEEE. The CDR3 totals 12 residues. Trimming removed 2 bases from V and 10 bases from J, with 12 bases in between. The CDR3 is CASSFGPGLYTF. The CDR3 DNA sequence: TGTGCCAGCAGCTTTGGGCCGGGACTCTACACCTTC.

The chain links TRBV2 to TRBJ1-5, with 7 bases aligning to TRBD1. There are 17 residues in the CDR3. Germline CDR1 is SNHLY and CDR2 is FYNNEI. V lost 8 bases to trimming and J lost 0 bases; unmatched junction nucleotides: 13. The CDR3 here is CASGRGDRTHSNQPQHF. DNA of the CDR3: TGTGCCAGCGGACGAGGGGACAGAACTCATAGCAATCAGCCCCAGCATTTT.

DNA for the CDR3: TGTGCCAGCAGCAAAAGGACAGGGGGTCCAGAGACCCAGTACTTC. The encoded protein is CASSKRTGGPETQYF. The chain uses TRBV7-9 and TRBJ2-5, with TRBD1 matching over 10 bases. V gave up 5 bases and J gave up 4 bases; unmatched junction bases: 7. From germline, CDR1 is SEHNR and CDR2 FQNEAQ (reference sequence). CDR3 length equals 15 residues.

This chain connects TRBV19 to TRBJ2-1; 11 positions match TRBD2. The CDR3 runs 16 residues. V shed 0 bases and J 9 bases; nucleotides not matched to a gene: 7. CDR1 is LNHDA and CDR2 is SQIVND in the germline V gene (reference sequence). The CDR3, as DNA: TGTGCCAGTAGTATAGAAACTAGCGGGAGAACGGGTGAGCAGTTCTTC. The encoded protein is CASSIETSGRTGEQFF.